The rows below give T cell receptor beta chains drawn from one sample of a study of T-cell memory formation after mild COVID-19. TCRdb itself ran the 5' RACE reads through MiXCR, one entry per CDR3 protein. The sample yields 300,000 to 400,000 distinct CDR3 sequences, more than 15% seen once. Sample: PBMCs or a T cell subset sorted from them (not recorded which). All receptors derive from a man aged 18 to 35 who had mild COVID-19 (a few samples of this study predate the infection). Cell type and time point are not known. Both conserved end residues are part of each CDR3. The order of the fields is clone size, V gene, J gene, D gene, CDR3 DNA, CDR3 protein. D genes are given only for firm matches. Expanded clones are given a class, and other clones once, few, many or no size at all.

size: few; V: TRBV4-1; J: TRBJ2-5; D: TRBD1; DNA: TGCGCCAGCAGCTCGCGGGACAGGGCGAACCAAGAGACCCAGTACTTC; CDR3: CASSSRDRANQETQYF
size: few; V: TRBV29-1; J: TRBJ2-1; D: TRBD2; DNA: TGCAGCGGGCTAGCGGGGAATGAGCAGTTCTTC; CDR3: CSGLAGNEQFF
size: -; V: TRBV7-9; J: TRBJ2-3; D: -; DNA: TGTGCCAGCAGCTCGACTTGGGGGCCCACAGATACGCAGTATTTT; CDR3: CASSSTWGPTDTQYF
size: -; V: TRBV20-1; J: TRBJ1-4; D: -; DNA: TGCAGTGTTGGGTTTAATGAAAAACTGTTTTTT; CDR3: CSVGFNEKLFF
size: -; V: TRBV12-3/TRBV12-4; J: TRBJ2-5; D: -; DNA: TGTGCCAGCAACTGGAGGGGTGAAGAGACCCAGTACTTC; CDR3: CASNWRGEETQYF
size: many; V: TRBV6-2/TRBV6-3; J: TRBJ2-3; D: TRBD2; DNA: TGTGCCAGCAGTTATAAGCGGGGGAATCCGTGGTATTTT; CDR3: CASSYKRGNPWYF
size: few; V: TRBV7-3; J: TRBJ2-3; D: -; DNA: TGTGCCAGCAGTCGACCGGGGGACACAGATACGCAGTATTTT; CDR3: CASSRPGDTDTQYF
size: -; V: TRBV3-1; J: TRBJ1-2; D: -; DNA: TGTGCCAGCAGCCCTTATTTCAGGAATGGCTACACCTTC; CDR3: CASSPYFRNGYTF
size: -; V: TRBV12-3/TRBV12-4; J: TRBJ2-1; D: -; DNA: TGTGCCAGCAGTCGAGGACCCAGCTCCTACAATGAGCAGTTCTTC; CDR3: CASSRGPSSYNEQFF
size: -; V: TRBV28; J: TRBJ2-3; D: TRBD2; DNA: TGTGCCAGCAGTTGGACTAGCGGGGGGGTAGATACGCAGTATTTT; CDR3: CASSWTSGGVDTQYF
size: -; V: TRBV2; J: TRBJ2-2; D: TRBD2; DNA: TGTGCCAGCCAGAGGACTAGTTCATTCACCGGGGAGCTGTTTTTT; CDR3: CASQRTSSFTGELFF
size: few; V: TRBV20-1; J: TRBJ1-5; D: -; DNA: TGCAGTGCAGAGGGACAGCCCCAGCATTTT; CDR3: CSAEGQPQHF
size: -; V: TRBV5-6; J: TRBJ2-1; D: -; DNA: TGTGCCAGCAGCTTGTCATCCCGGTATGGCTCCTACAATGAGCAGTTCTTC; CDR3: CASSLSSRYGSYNEQFF
size: -; V: TRBV4-1; J: TRBJ1-5; D: TRBD1; DNA: TGCGCCAGCAGCCAAGTTTCGGGACAGGGCATCCAGCCCCAGCATTTT; CDR3: CASSQVSGQGIQPQHF
size: -; V: TRBV4-2; J: TRBJ1-5; D: -; DNA: TGTGCCAGCAGAAATGAGGGTATGAGCAATCAGCCCCAGCATTTT; CDR3: CASRNEGMSNQPQHF
size: few; V: TRBV20-1; J: TRBJ2-3; D: TRBD2; DNA: TGCAGTGCTAGAGAGACTAGCGGGGGGCCAGATACGCAGTATTTT; CDR3: CSARETSGGPDTQYF
size: -; V: TRBV6-5; J: TRBJ2-5; D: TRBD2; DNA: TGTGCCAGCAGTCCTCTCCGGGGGGGCGGGGAGACCCAGTACTTC; CDR3: CASSPLRGGGETQYF
size: few; V: TRBV7-6; J: TRBJ2-5; D: -; DNA: TGTGCCAGCAGGGCGGGTATTCAAGAGACCCAGTACTTC; CDR3: CASRAGIQETQYF
size: few; V: TRBV2; J: TRBJ1-6; D: TRBD1; DNA: TGTGCCAGCAGATTACAGGGGATTCATAATTCACCCCTCCACTTT; CDR3: CASRLQGIHNSPLHF
size: many; V: TRBV7-2; J: TRBJ2-3; D: -; DNA: TGTGCCAGCAGCTTGACTATAAGCACAGATACGCAGTATTTT; CDR3: CASSLTISTDTQYF
size: -; V: TRBV27; J: TRBJ1-1; D: TRBD1; DNA: TGTGCCAGCAGTACAGGGGGGCTCACTGACGCTTTCTTT; CDR3: CASSTGGLTDAFF
size: -; V: TRBV5-1; J: TRBJ2-5; D: TRBD1; DNA: TGCGCCAGCAGTCTTACAGGGGATGAGAAGACCCAGTACTTC; CDR3: CASSLTGDEKTQYF
size: few; V: TRBV20-1; J: TRBJ2-5; D: -; DNA: TGCAGTGCTAGAGATCGGGGACAAGGGGCACAAGAGACCCAGTACTTC; CDR3: CSARDRGQGAQETQYF
size: few; V: TRBV15; J: TRBJ2-7; D: -; DNA: TGTGCCACCAGCAGAGATGGCAGGGGTTTGAACGAGCAGTACTTC; CDR3: CATSRDGRGLNEQYF
size: -; V: TRBV30; J: TRBJ2-3; D: -; DNA: TGTGCCTGCGACAGGTCTAGCACAGATACGCAGTATTTT; CDR3: CACDRSSTDTQYF
size: -; V: TRBV15; J: TRBJ2-1; D: -; DNA: TGTGCCACCAGCAGAGATCCGAATCGGGAGCAGTTCTTC; CDR3: CATSRDPNREQFF
size: -; V: TRBV7-9; J: TRBJ1-2; D: -; DNA: TGTGCCAGCAGCTACCCGGGGGGCAGCACTGGCTACACCTTC; CDR3: CASSYPGGSTGYTF
size: -; V: TRBV11-2; J: TRBJ2-5; D: -; DNA: TGTGCCAGCAGCTTCCGGGCCCCAAACCCCCCAGAGACCCAGTACTTC; CDR3: CASSFRAPNPPETQYF
size: -; V: TRBV5-4; J: TRBJ2-3; D: -; DNA: TGTGCCAGCAGCTCCAAGGGGGGGGGAGATACGCAGTATTTT; CDR3: CASSSKGGGDTQYF